These 27 T cell receptor beta chains were all obtained from the same sample, sequenced in a study of T cell repertoires in cytomegalovirus infection (dated by TCRdb to about 2019). Which antigens these TCRs recognize remains unknown. Taken with the paper, the label for treatment or condition translates to: in vitro stimulation with specific CMV peptide epitopes to enrich CMV-specific T cells. Sequencing used an Illumina HiSeq 1500. The public sequencing data were trimmed at Q25 with fastp and processed into clonotypes with MiXCR by TCRdb, which kept only in-frame beta chains. Each CDR3 protein appears once, grouped with its most common genes and DNA. Present in this sample are fewer than 1,000,000 distinct CDR3 sequences, 31% of which were seen just once. The leading ten clones occupy around 15% of the sample. This material consisted of cultured CD8+ T cells from PBMCs, taken from culture after CMV antigen stimulation. Source of these receptors: a human donor in good health (CMV status not recorded). Some clones in this sample may be carry-over from other donors' samples.

This chain links TRBV5-1 with TRBJ2-1; D is tentatively TRBD1 or TRBD2 (6 bases each). Germline values: CDR1 SGHRS, CDR2 YFSETQ. The CDR3 extends over 15 amino acids. V was cut by 3 bases and J by 6 bases, with 16 bases left in between. The chain's CDR3 is CASSSIDGGGNEQFF. CDR3 nucleotide sequence: TGCGCCAGCAGCTCCATTGACGGAGGGGGCAATGAGCAGTTCTTC. The whole variable domain, filled in from reference TRBV5-1 and TRBJ2-1, reads KAGVTQTPRYLIKTRGQQVTLSCSPISGHRSVSWYQQTPGQGLQFLFEYFSETQRNKGNFPGRFSGRQFSNSRSEMNVSTLELGDSALYLCASSSIDGGGNEQFFGPGTRLTVL.

This clonotype occurred a few times. The chain couples TRBV27 to TRBJ2-3, with D unclear. The CDR3 has 14 amino acids. The V end lost 3 bases, the J end lost 0 bases, and 7 bases lay between the germline ends. Germline CDR1 is MNHEY and CDR2 is SMNVEV (reference sequence). For the CDR3, the DNA is TGTGCCAGCAGTTTCCGGTTTAGCACAGATACGCAGTATTTT. This translates into CASSFRFSTDTQYF.

The J gene is TRBJ1-1, the V gene TRBV4-1; no reliable D call. V was pared by 2 bases and J by 4 bases, with 8 bases between. The CDR3 sequence is 13 residues long. The germline CDR1 and CDR2 sequences are MGHRA and YSYEKL. CDR3 protein: CASSQFGVTEAFF. CDR3 nucleotide sequence: TGCGCCAGCAGCCAATTTGGCGTCACTGAAGCTTTCTTT.

The chain joins TRBV20-1 to TRBJ1-1; D gene uncertain. From germline, CDR1 is DFQATT and CDR2 SNEGSKA (reference sequence). Trimming left V 5 bases short and J 0 bases short, with 10 bases between. The CDR3 length is 13 residues. The CDR3 DNA sequence: TGCAGTGCTCGGACTTACCTGAACACTGAAGCTTTCTTT. Translation gives CSARTYLNTEAFF.

The chain couples TRBV6-6 to TRBJ1-1, with D tentatively TRBD1 (5 bases). V lost 4 bases to trimming and J lost 5 bases, with 14 bases between them. Germline CDR1 MNHNY, CDR2 SVGAGI (reference sequence). CDR3 length: 14 amino acids. The CDR3, as DNA: TGTGCCAGCAGTTTGTCGGGGGTGGGTACTGAAGCTTTCTTT. Translated: CASSLSGVGTEAFF.

This clonotype turned up a few times. The chain uses TRBV18 and TRBJ1-5; D possibly corresponds to TRBD1 (5 bases). V shed 3 bases and J shed 2 bases, with 14 bases lying between them. Germline-derived CDR1 and CDR2 are KGHSH and LQKENI. The CDR3 extends over 16 amino acids. CDR3 region: CASSPEGPLGNQPQHF. The CDR3 DNA sequence: TGTGCCAGCTCACCGGAGGGACCCCTGGGCAATCAGCCCCAGCATTTT.

This clonotype was recorded a few times. The chain links TRBV2 to TRBJ2-2, with a weak D call TRBD2 (6 bases). The CDR3 runs 14 residues. V dropped 7 bases and J dropped 4 bases, with 13 bases sitting between them. Germline lookup yields CDR1 SNHLY and CDR2 FYNNEI. The CDR3 sequence is CASNSGVSTGELFF. DNA for the CDR3: TGTGCCAGCAATTCGGGAGTGAGCACCGGGGAGCTGTTTTTT.

This clonotype has just a few counts. The chain employs TRBV7-2 and TRBJ1-2, with 11 nucleotides matching TRBD1. The CDR3 is 15 amino acids. V trimming: 5 bases; J trimming: 3 bases; junction bases outside the gene matches: 5. Germline CDR1 and CDR2: SGHTA and FQGNSA. CDR3 DNA: TGTGCCAGCAGCGAGCCGGGACAGGGGGACTATGGCTACACCTTC. Protein: CASSEPGQGDYGYTF. The whole variable domain, remainder taken from reference TRBV7-2 and TRBJ1-2, is GAGVSQSPSNKVTEKGKDVELRCDPISGHTALYWYRQSLGQGLEFLIYFQGNSAPDKSGLPSDRFSAERTGGSVSTLTIQRTQQEDSAVYLCASSEPGQGDYGYTFGSGTRLTVV.

This clonotype came up a few times. The rearrangement joins TRBV6-6 to TRBJ2-5; weak D call: TRBD2 (6 bases). The V end lost 2 bases, the J end lost 5 bases, and 15 bases lay between the germline ends. The CDR3 runs to 15 residues. Germline V gives CDR1 MNHNY, CDR2 SVGAGI (reference sequence). CDR3 region: CASSYTLGSQETQYF. CDR3 DNA sequence: TGTGCCAGCAGTTACACCCTCGGGAGTCAGGAGACCCAGTACTTC.

This chain's CDR3 is CASSPQSGALGGYTF. The CDR3 DNA sequence: TGCGCCAGCAGCCCACAGTCCGGGGCCCTCGGGGGCTACACCTTC. The chain uses TRBV4-3 and TRBJ1-2, with a possible D match to TRBD1 (5 bases). This CDR3 spans 15 amino acids. The germline CDR1 and CDR2 sequences are LGHNA and YSLEER. The germline V and J ends were trimmed by 4 bases and 8 bases, with 20 bases remaining between them.

The chain recombines TRBV29-1 with TRBJ2-7; tentatively, D is TRBD2 (7 bases). CDR1 is SQVTM and CDR2 is ANQGSEA in the germline V gene. Trimming removed 7 bases from V and 4 bases from J, with 23 bases in between. CDR3 length equals 15 residues. CDR3 in amino acids: CSANRGAPNLYEQYV. In DNA form, the CDR3 reads TGCAGCGCCAACCGGGGGGCACCTAATCTGTACGAGCAGTACGTC.

J is TRBJ1-1 and V is TRBV5-1; D is ambiguous. CDR1 SGHRS and CDR2 YFSETQ come from the germline V gene. This CDR3 spans 15 amino acids. The ends were cut back, 1 base at V and 1 base at J, with 11 bases in the middle. The CDR3 DNA reads as TGCGCCAGCAGCTTGTATGGAGAGAGGAACACTGAAGCTTTCTTT. It translates to CASSLYGERNTEAFF.

This chain uses TRBV20-1 with TRBJ2-2; D is unresolved. Trimming cost V 3 bases and J 3 bases, with 2 bases left between them. The CDR3 extends over 11 amino acids. The germline CDR1 and CDR2 sequences are DFQATT and SNEGSKA (reference sequence). The CDR3 reads CSARYTGELFF. As DNA, the CDR3 is TGCAGTGCTAGGTACACCGGGGAGCTGTTTTTT.

This clonotype appeared a few times. The gene calls are TRBV5-8 and TRBJ2-2; unclear D gene. Between the trimmed V and J ends, which lost 4 bases and 4 bases, there was a span of 11 bases. The germline V gene encodes CDR1 SGHTS and CDR2 YDEGEE. The CDR3 is 14 amino acids. The CDR3 DNA follows: TGTGCCAGCAGCCCGGTGGGCCCCACCGGGGAGCTGTTTTTT. Encoded protein: CASSPVGPTGELFF.

The V gene is TRBV28, the J gene TRBJ2-1, with D tentatively TRBD1 (5 bases). CDR1 is MDHEN, CDR2 SYDVKM, per germline. The V end lost 5 bases, the J end lost 3 bases, and 11 bases lay between the germline ends. This CDR3 comprises 14 residues. CDR3 in DNA: TGTGCCAGCAGTCCGACAGATCTCTACAATGAGCAGTTCTTC. Protein: CASSPTDLYNEQFF.

On this clonotype itself: Given a much more abundant clone one base away, this may be a read error. The rearrangement uses TRBV7-2 and TRBJ1-3; perhaps TRBD1 as D (5 bases). The germline V gene has CDR1 SGHTA and CDR2 FQGNSA. The CDR3 totals 16 residues. Between the trimmed V and J ends, which lost 3 bases and 3 bases, there was a span of 15 bases. The CDR3 region has the DNA TGTACCAGCAGCTTTCGTGACAGAGGGATTGGAAACACCATATATTTT. This codes for CTSSFRDRGIGNTIYF.

The table lists this clonotype with a count of one. A read error is possible here, since a much larger clone lies one base away. The chain combines TRBV7-2 with TRBJ2-7, with unresolved D. The ends were cut back, 1 base at V and 6 bases at J, with 7 bases in the middle. Looked up from germline, CDR1 is SGHTA and CDR2 is FQGNSA. This CDR3 region has 12 residues. CDR3 nucleotides: TGTACCAGCAGCTTAGTTGGGGTCGAGCAGTACTTC. This codes for CTSSLVGVEQYF. The full variable domain, in which reference TRBV7-2 and TRBJ2-7 provide the parts outside the CDR3, is GAGVSQSPSNKVTEKGKDVELRCDPISGHTALYWYRQSLGQGLEFLIYFQGNSAPDKSGLPSDRFSAERTGGSVSTLTIQRTQQEDSAVYLCTSSLVGVEQYFGPGTRLTVT.

V is TRBV20-1 and J is TRBJ1-5, with D uncertain. This CDR3 is 14 amino acids long. CDR1 and CDR2 from the germline V gene are DFQATT and SNEGSKA (reference sequence). V dropped 1 base and J dropped 3 bases, with 10 bases sitting between them. In DNA, the CDR3 is TGCAGTGCTAGAGGGAGGGTGTCCAATCAGCCCCAGCATTTT. This gives the protein CSARGRVSNQPQHF.

The rearrangement links TRBV6-2 or TRBV6-3 to TRBJ2-1; 9 bases agree with TRBD1. CDR3 length: 16 residues. J lost 5 bases, V lost 6 bases, and 11 bases had no gene match. From germline, CDR1 is MNHEY and CDR2 SVGEGT. The CDR3 nucleotides are TGTGCCAGCAGACCCCCTCCGGGACAGGGTCACAATGAGCAGTTCTTC. Translating it yields CASRPPPGQGHNEQFF.

V usage is TRBV6-5 and J usage is TRBJ2-1; the D call may be TRBD1 or TRBD2 (5 bases each). Per germline, CDR1 MNHEY and CDR2 SVGAGI. Trimming removed 2 bases at V and 2 bases at J, with 10 bases between. The CDR3 runs 15 residues. The CDR3 DNA reads TGTGCCAGCAGTTACCTGGGGGAGCCCTACAATGAGCAGTTCTTC. Residues: CASSYLGEPYNEQFF.

The chain employs TRBV29-1 and TRBJ1-5; D is unresolved. The germline V gene has CDR1 SQVTM and CDR2 ANQGSEA. V lost 6 bases, J lost 1 base, and 13 bases lay in between. The CDR3 contains 14 residues. The CDR3 protein is CSVGRAGSNQPQHF. The DNA for the CDR3 is TGCAGCGTCGGACGGGCGGGGAGCAATCAGCCCCAGCATTTT.

This clonotype was seen a few times. The chain is built from TRBV28 and TRBJ2-7; 10 nucleotides line up with TRBD1. Trimming cost V 6 bases and J 3 bases; bases outside gene matches: 5. The CDR3 has 14 residues. Looked up from germline, CDR1 is MDHEN and CDR2 is SYDVKM. For the CDR3, the DNA is TGTGCCAGCAGAGGACAGGGGGGGGGCTACGAGCAGTACTTC. It is translated as CASRGQGGGYEQYF.

On this clonotype itself: A clone one base away is much larger, so this may be a read error. The J gene is TRBJ2-1, the V gene TRBV7-9; D perhaps matches TRBD1 (5 bases). This CDR3 has 13 amino acids. Germline assignment: CDR1 SEHNR and CDR2 FQNEAQ (reference sequence). Trimming stripped 5 bases from V and 6 bases from J, with 11 bases between. CDR3 loop: CASSGIGVNEQFF. Written as DNA, the CDR3 is TGTGCCAGCAGCGGTATAGGGGTCAATGAGCAGTTCTTC.

The V call is TRBV6-6, the J call TRBJ2-1, with 8 positions matching TRBD1. V lost 10 bases and J lost 7; bases outside the gene matches: 15. CDR3 length: 15 residues. The germline gives CDR1 MNHNY, CDR2 SVGAGI (reference sequence). The CDR3 sequence: CANSYSGGAGNEQFF. The CDR3 region has the DNA TGTGCCAACAGCTACTCAGGGGGCGCGGGTAATGAGCAGTTCTTC.

This clonotype was seen a few times. The chain recombines TRBV6-2 or TRBV6-3 with TRBJ1-2, with D unresolved. The CDR3 runs to 17 residues. In germline, CDR1 is MNHEY, CDR2 SVGEGT. V was cut by 0 bases and J by 5 bases, with 19 bases left in between. The CDR3 DNA reads TGTGCCAGCAGTTACTCGAGTCGGCCCTTTTGGGATTATGGCTACACCTTC. This encodes CASSYSSRPFWDYGYTF.

This clonotype was seen more than once but under ten times. The DNA for the CDR3 is TGTGCCAGCAGTTACCGGGGACAGGGGATGAATGAGCAGTTCTTC. Residues: CASSYRGQGMNEQFF. V usage is TRBV6-2 or TRBV6-3 and J usage is TRBJ2-1, with 10 bases aligning to TRBD1. Trimming took 2 bases from V and 7 from J; bases not matched to a gene: 5. The V gene's germline CDR1 is MNHEY and CDR2 SVGEGT. The CDR3 has 15 amino acids.

The chain uses TRBV28 and TRBJ1-6; D ambiguous. The CDR3 extends over 13 amino acids. Trimming took 6 bases from V and 5 from J, leaving 8 bases between them. In germline, CDR1 is MDHEN, CDR2 SYDVKM. Here the CDR3 DNA reads TGTGCCAGCAGCCGACGGGATAATTCACCCCTCCACTTT. Protein sequence: CASSRRDNSPLHF.